One sample yielded the 27 T cell receptor beta chains listed below, sequenced in a study of cytomegalovirus exposure and HLA in healthy donors. PCR employed 60 Vbeta and 13 Jbeta primers. TCRdb keeps only in-frame clones here, not all; method: immunoSEQ multiplex PCR. The sample contains 150,000 to 200,000 clones, 70% to 85% of which appear only once. Material: PBMCs. The receptors stem from a woman in her thirties or forties in good health and CMV-seronegative.

V is TRBV5-8 and J is TRBJ1-2; 9 bases fit TRBD1. The germline gives CDR1 SGHTS, CDR2 YDEGEE. This CDR3 has 14 amino acids. J lost 4 bases, V lost 4 bases, and 5 bases had no gene match. CDR3 amino acids: CASSRTGGAYGYTF. The CDR3 DNA reads as TGTGCCAGCAGCCGCACAGGGGGCGCCTATGGCTACACCTTC. Together with reference TRBV5-8 and TRBJ1-2, the CDR3 gives the full variable domain: EAGVTQSPTHLIKTRGQQATLRCSPISGHTSVYWYQQALGLGLQFLLWYDEGEERNRGNFPPRFSGRQFPNYSSELNVNALELEDSALYLCASSRTGGAYGYTFGSGTRLTVV.

A note on this clone: The same CDR3 can be traced to other DNA sequences in this sample. The rearrangement uses TRBV5-6 and TRBJ1-1; 8 bases agree with TRBD1. The V gene's germline CDR1 is SGHDT and CDR2 YYEEEE. The J segment lost 4 bases and the V segment lost 1 base, leaving 0 bases of the junction unmatched. This CDR3 has 13 amino acids. The DNA of the CDR3 is TGTGCCAGCAGCTTGACAGGGGGCACTGAAGCTTTCTTT. As protein: CASSLTGGTEAFF. Full variable domain (outside the CDR3, taken from reference TRBV5-6 and TRBJ1-1): DAGVTQSPTHLIKTRGQQVTLRCSPKSGHDTVSWYQQALGQGPQFIFQYYEEEERQRGNFPDRFSGHQFPNYSSELNVNALLLGDSALYLCASSLTGGTEAFFGQGTRLTVV.

The rearrangement joins TRBV19 to TRBJ1-5; weak D call: TRBD1 (5 bases). V gave up 5 bases and J gave up 9 bases, with 17 bases separating them. The germline gives CDR1 LNHDA, CDR2 SQIVND (reference sequence). The CDR3 covers 14 residues. CDR3 in DNA: TGTGCCAGTAGTTGGGGGGGGACGGATCCGCCCCAGCATTTT. Translated, it gives CASSWGGTDPPQHF. The whole variable domain, filled in from reference TRBV19 and TRBJ1-5, reads DGGITQSPKYLFRKEGQNVTLSCEQNLNHDAMYWYRQDPGQGLRLIYYSQIVNDFQKGDIAEGYSVSREKKESFPLTVTSAQKNPTAFYLCASSWGGTDPPQHFGDGTRLSIL.

This clone turned up a few times. The chain links TRBV13 to TRBJ1-1; D uncertain. Germline lookup yields CDR1 PRHDT and CDR2 FYEKMQ (reference sequence). The CDR3 runs 14 residues. Trimming cost V 8 bases and J 0 bases, with 13 bases left between them. The CDR3 region is CASLRESMNTEAFF. DNA of the CDR3: TGTGCCAGCCTAAGGGAGTCGATGAACACTGAAGCTTTCTTT.

This chain connects TRBV12-5 to TRBJ2-5, with 7 bases that match TRBD1. CDR1 LGHNT and CDR2 FRNRAP come from the germline V gene. This CDR3 region has 13 residues. The V gene end was trimmed by 6 bases and the J gene end by 3 bases; junction bases not matched to a gene: 4. CDR3 residues: CASGDRAEETQYF. Written as DNA, the CDR3 is TGTGCTAGTGGAGACAGGGCCGAAGAGACCCAGTACTTC.

The V and J genes are TRBV29-1 and TRBJ2-7; weak D call: TRBD2 (6 bases). V was trimmed by 4 bases and J by 0 bases, leaving 10 bases between them. CDR3 length: 13 amino acids. Germline CDR1 is SQVTM and CDR2 is ANQGSEA. As DNA, the CDR3 is TGCAGCGTTGGGCGGGGAAGCTCCTACGAGCAGTACTTC. Its protein is CSVGRGSSYEQYF.

This clone occurred a few times. The chain recombines TRBV5-4 with TRBJ1-6; D remains unclear. There are 15 residues in the CDR3. Germline V gene data show CDR1 as SGHNT and CDR2 as YYREEE (reference sequence). V shed 4 bases and J shed 1 base, with 9 bases lying between them. The DNA of the CDR3 is TGTGCCAGCAGCACAGACATATCCTATAATTCACCCCTCCACTTT. Translation: CASSTDISYNSPLHF.

V and J are TRBV6-5 and TRBJ1-1, with 8 nucleotides matching TRBD1. CDR1 and CDR2 (germline): MNHEY, SVGAGI. Trimming removed 5 bases from V and 1 base from J; junction bases left unmatched: 3. The CDR3 totals 14 residues. DNA of the CDR3: TGTGCCAGCAGTCGGACAGGGAGGAACACTGAAGCTTTCTTT. It is translated as CASSRTGRNTEAFF.

The CDR3 DNA reads TGTGCCAGCAGCGAGACAGGCCCCCAAGAGACCCAGTACTTC. Translated, it gives CASSETGPQETQYF. V and J are TRBV7-9 and TRBJ2-5, with D possibly being TRBD1 (6 bases). Per the germline V gene, CDR1 is SEHNR and CDR2 is FQNEAQ (reference sequence). The CDR3 has 14 residues. V was pared by 5 bases and J by 1 base, with 11 bases between.

The chain employs TRBV6-5 and TRBJ1-2; no firm D call. The CDR3 has 13 amino acids. Germline CDR1 reads MNHEY; CDR2 reads SVGAGI. V shed 5 bases and J shed 8 bases, with 15 bases lying between them. CDR3 nucleotide sequence: TGTGCCAGCAGTCGACACTCTGAACGGGGCTACACCTTC. Translating gives CASSRHSERGYTF.

V and J are TRBV4-1 and TRBJ2-5; 14 nucleotides match TRBD2. V lost 4 bases, J lost 11 bases, and 21 bases stayed unmatched. Germline loops: CDR1 MGHRA, CDR2 YSYEKL. This CDR3 has 19 amino acids. The CDR3 DNA reads TGCGCCAGCAGCCTAACCGGGACTAGCGGGGGCCTGGGGGTAGCTGAGCAGTACTTC. Protein product: CASSLTGTSGGLGVAEQYF.

J is TRBJ1-1 and V is TRBV13; TRBD1 aligns across 7 bases. The V gene's germline CDR1 is PRHDT and CDR2 FYEKMQ (reference sequence). This CDR3 has 15 residues. V trimming: 8 bases; J trimming: 1 base; junction bases outside the gene matches: 10. The CDR3 DNA sequence: TGTGCCAGCGGTAGGGGGCAGGGGAGGAACACTGAAGCTTTCTTT. Residues: CASGRGQGRNTEAFF.

The table lists this clone with a few counts. V gene TRBV5-1 combines with J gene TRBJ1-2; 10 bases match TRBD1. The CDR3 length is 15 residues. V dropped 3 bases and J dropped 3; count of bases not matched to a gene: 5. The germline V gene encodes CDR1 SGHRS and CDR2 YFSETQ. The CDR3 nucleotides are TGCGCCAGCAGCTCGGGACAGGGGATAGACTATGGCTACACCTTC. It yields the protein CASSSGQGIDYGYTF.

V gene TRBV19 combines with J gene TRBJ1-2; D is unclear. The CDR3 loop spans 13 amino acids. Germline CDR1 and CDR2: LNHDA and SQIVND (reference sequence). Trimming removed 3 bases at V and 3 bases at J, with 8 bases between. Written as DNA, the CDR3 is TGTGCCAGTAGTATTAAGGCGGACTATGGCTACACCTTC. Translation gives CASSIKADYGYTF.

This clone was detected once. The chain combines TRBV30 with TRBJ1-2; maybe TRBD1 (6 bases). The germline gives CDR1 GTSNPN, CDR2 SVGIG (reference sequence). The CDR3 runs 13 residues. Trimming removed 4 bases at V and 3 bases at J, with 12 bases between. Here the CDR3 DNA reads TGTGCCTGGAATTCTAGACAGGACTATGGCTACACCTTC. Its translation: CAWNSRQDYGYTF. Full variable domain (outside the CDR3, taken from reference TRBV30 and TRBJ1-2): SQTIHQWPATLVQPVGSPLSLECTVEGTSNPNLYWYRQAAGRGLQLLFYSVGIGQISSEVPQNLSASRPQDRQFILSSKKLLLSDSGFYLCAWNSRQDYGYTFGSGTRLTVV.

The rearrangement uses TRBV6-1 and TRBJ2-7, with a possible D match to TRBD2 (5 bases). The CDR3 has 13 amino acids. V was cut by 7 bases and J by 1 base, with 11 bases left in between. The germline gives CDR1 MNHNS, CDR2 SASEGT. This CDR3 is CASIGIPSYEQYF. The CDR3 DNA follows: TGTGCCAGCATCGGGATCCCATCCTACGAGCAGTACTTC.

As concerns this clone: The sample has other DNA sequences that encode this CDR3 too. The gene calls are TRBV5-1 and TRBJ1-4, with 8 bases identical to TRBD1. Trimming cost V 1 base and J 7 bases; bases outside gene matches: 3. Looked up from germline, CDR1 is SGHRS and CDR2 is YFSETQ. The CDR3 has 14 residues. As DNA, the CDR3 is TGCGCCAGCAGCTTGCAGGGGGCCGGTGAAAAACTGTTTTTT. It specifies CASSLQGAGEKLFF.

The count of this clone is one. CDR3 sequence: CASSKERPSGRSYEQYF. The CDR3 nucleotides read TGTGCCAGCAGCAAAGAACGGCCTAGCGGGAGATCCTACGAGCAGTACTTC. The rearrangement joins TRBV21-1 to TRBJ2-7; TRBD2, the table's D call, lacks a check against the DNA. TRBV21-1 represents a pseudogene. The length of the CDR3 is 17 residues.

This clone was observed once. V is TRBV27 and J is TRBJ1-4; D is perhaps TRBD1 (5 bases). V gave up 4 bases and J gave up 6 bases, with 21 bases separating them. CDR1 is MNHEY and CDR2 is SMNVEV in the germline V gene (reference sequence). The CDR3 loop spans 17 amino acids. CDR3 sequence: CASSSAGTGRRHEKLFF. The CDR3, as DNA: TGTGCCAGCAGTTCGGCCGGGACCGGGAGGAGGCATGAAAAACTGTTTTTT.

This clone has only a few counts. The chain is built from TRBV27 and TRBJ1-5, with 7 bases lining up with TRBD1. The CDR3 length is 16 residues. After removal of 3 bases from V and 4 bases from J, the junction contained 9 bases not matched to a gene. CDR1 and CDR2 (germline): MNHEY, SMNVEV (reference sequence). In nucleotides, the CDR3 is TGTGCCAGCAGTTTGGACAGGCCGGGGCTTAATCAGCCCCAGCATTTT. This sequence encodes CASSLDRPGLNQPQHF.

The chain links TRBV6-5 to TRBJ1-5; the D gene is possibly TRBD1 (6 bases). The CDR3 is made up of 14 amino acids. CDR1 and CDR2 (germline): MNHEY, SVGAGI. V was shortened by 5 bases and J by 2 bases, with 10 bases between the two germline ends. As DNA, the CDR3 is TGTGCCAGCAGTCCGACAGGCCGCAATCAGCCCCAGCATTTT. Its translation is CASSPTGRNQPQHF.

V and J are TRBV28 and TRBJ2-7; D gene unclear. Per germline, CDR1 MDHEN and CDR2 SYDVKM. V lost 2 bases to trimming and J lost 2 bases, with 10 bases between them. This CDR3 spans 14 amino acids. The CDR3 sequence: CASSLRYSTYEQYF. The CDR3, as DNA: TGTGCCAGCAGTTTAAGGTACAGTACCTACGAGCAGTACTTC.

The chain employs TRBV5-1 and TRBJ1-2; D not certain. Trimming stripped 4 bases from V and 1 base from J, with 14 bases between. The CDR3 contains 15 residues. CDR1 and CDR2 from the germline V gene are SGHRS and YFSETQ. The chain's CDR3 is CASSHSQAYNYGYTF. The CDR3 coding sequence is TGCGCCAGCAGCCACTCCCAGGCTTATAACTATGGCTACACCTTC.

V gene TRBV28 combines with J gene TRBJ1-1; D unclear. The CDR3 totals 15 residues. V lost 2 bases and J 3 bases, leaving 13 bases between the germline ends. CDR1 is MDHEN, CDR2 SYDVKM, per germline. This chain's CDR3 is CASSLGRRPDTEAFF. As DNA, the CDR3 is TGTGCCAGCAGTTTAGGGAGGCGCCCGGACACTGAAGCTTTCTTT.

The chain links TRBV5-1 to TRBJ1-1; no reliable D call. Germline loops: CDR1 SGHRS, CDR2 YFSETQ. Between the trimmed V and J ends, which lost 1 base and 4 bases, there was a span of 11 bases. The CDR3 covers 14 residues. The chain's CDR3 is CASSLRGGGTEAFF. CDR3 DNA: TGCGCCAGCAGCTTGCGGGGAGGCGGCACTGAAGCTTTCTTT. The complete variable domain, with remaining parts taken from reference TRBV5-1 and TRBJ1-1, reads KAGVTQTPRYLIKTRGQQVTLSCSPISGHRSVSWYQQTPGQGLQFLFEYFSETQRNKGNFPGRFSGRQFSNSRSEMNVSTLELGDSALYLCASSLRGGGTEAFFGQGTRLTVV.

The V and J genes are TRBV4-1 and TRBJ2-7; D remains unclear. V gave up 0 bases and J gave up 2 bases, with 14 bases separating them. Germline values: CDR1 MGHRA, CDR2 YSYEKL. The CDR3 consists of 16 residues. In DNA form, the CDR3 reads TGCGCCAGCAGCCAAGATTTGCCAGTTTTCCCCTACGAGCAGTACTTC. It is translated as CASSQDLPVFPYEQYF.

The gene calls are TRBV27 and TRBJ2-3; D ambiguous. The germline V and J ends were trimmed by 5 bases and 2 bases, with 11 bases remaining between them. The germline V gene has CDR1 MNHEY and CDR2 SMNVEV (reference sequence). The CDR3 is made up of 14 amino acids. The CDR3 coding sequence is TGTGCCAGCAGTCCCCCGAGGCCCACAGATACGCAGTATTTT. It specifies CASSPPRPTDTQYF.